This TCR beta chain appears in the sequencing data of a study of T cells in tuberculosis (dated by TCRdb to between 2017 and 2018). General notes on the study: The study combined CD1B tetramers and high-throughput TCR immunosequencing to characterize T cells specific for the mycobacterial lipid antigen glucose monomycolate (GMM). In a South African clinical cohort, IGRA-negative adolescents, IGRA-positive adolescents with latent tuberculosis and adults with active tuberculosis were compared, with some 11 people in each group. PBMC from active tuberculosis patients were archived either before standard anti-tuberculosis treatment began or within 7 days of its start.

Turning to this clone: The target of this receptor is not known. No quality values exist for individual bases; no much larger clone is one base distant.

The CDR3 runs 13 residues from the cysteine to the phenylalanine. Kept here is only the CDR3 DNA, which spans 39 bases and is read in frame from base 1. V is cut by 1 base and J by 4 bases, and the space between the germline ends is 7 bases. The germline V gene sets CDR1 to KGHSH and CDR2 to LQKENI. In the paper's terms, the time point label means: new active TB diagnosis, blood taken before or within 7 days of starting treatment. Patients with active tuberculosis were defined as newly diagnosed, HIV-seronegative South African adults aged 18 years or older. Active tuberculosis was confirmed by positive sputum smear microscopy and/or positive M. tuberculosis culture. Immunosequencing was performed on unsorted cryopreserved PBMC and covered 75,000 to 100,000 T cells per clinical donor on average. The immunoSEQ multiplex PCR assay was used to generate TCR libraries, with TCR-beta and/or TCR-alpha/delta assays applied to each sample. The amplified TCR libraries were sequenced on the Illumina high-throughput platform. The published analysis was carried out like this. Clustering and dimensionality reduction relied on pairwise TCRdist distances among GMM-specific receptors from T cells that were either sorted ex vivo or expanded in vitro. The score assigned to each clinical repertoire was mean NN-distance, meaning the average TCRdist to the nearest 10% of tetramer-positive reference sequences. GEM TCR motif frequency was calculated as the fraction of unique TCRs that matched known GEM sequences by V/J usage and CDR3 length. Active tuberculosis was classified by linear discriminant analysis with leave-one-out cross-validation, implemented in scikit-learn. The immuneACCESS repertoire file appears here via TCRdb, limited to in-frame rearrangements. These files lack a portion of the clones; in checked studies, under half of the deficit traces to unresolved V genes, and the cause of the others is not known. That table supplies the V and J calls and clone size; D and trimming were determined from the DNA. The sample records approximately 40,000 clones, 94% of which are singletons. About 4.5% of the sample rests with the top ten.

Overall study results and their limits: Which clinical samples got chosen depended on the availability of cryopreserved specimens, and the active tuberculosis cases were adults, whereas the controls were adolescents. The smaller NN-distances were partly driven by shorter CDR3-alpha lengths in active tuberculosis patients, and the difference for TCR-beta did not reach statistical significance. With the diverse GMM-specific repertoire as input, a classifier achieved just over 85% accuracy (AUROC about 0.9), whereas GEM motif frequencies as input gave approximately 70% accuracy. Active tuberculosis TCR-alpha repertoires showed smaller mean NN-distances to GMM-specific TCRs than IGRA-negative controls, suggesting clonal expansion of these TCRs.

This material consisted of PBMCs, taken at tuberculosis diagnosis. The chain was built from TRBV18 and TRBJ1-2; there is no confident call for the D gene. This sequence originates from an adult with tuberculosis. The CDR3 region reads CASSPQGVYGYTF. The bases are TGTGCCAGCTCACCACAAGGAGTCTATGGCTACACCTTC.